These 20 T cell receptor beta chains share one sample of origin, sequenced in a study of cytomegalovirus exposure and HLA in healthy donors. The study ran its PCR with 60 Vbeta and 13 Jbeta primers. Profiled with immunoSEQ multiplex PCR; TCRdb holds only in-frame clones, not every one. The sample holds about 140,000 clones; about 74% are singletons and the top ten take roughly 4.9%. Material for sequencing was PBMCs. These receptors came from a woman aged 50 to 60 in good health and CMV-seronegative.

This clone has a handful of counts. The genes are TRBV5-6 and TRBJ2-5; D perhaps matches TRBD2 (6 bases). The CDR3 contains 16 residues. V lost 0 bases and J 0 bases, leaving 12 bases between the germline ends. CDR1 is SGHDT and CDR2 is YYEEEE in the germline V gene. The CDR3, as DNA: TGTGCCAGCAGCTTGGGAGGGTGGGACTACCAAGAGACCCAGTACTTC. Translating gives CASSLGGWDYQETQYF.

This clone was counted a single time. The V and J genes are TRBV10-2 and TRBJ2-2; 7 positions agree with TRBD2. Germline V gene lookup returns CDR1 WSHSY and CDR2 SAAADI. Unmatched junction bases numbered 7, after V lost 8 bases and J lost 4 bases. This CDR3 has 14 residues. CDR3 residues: CASVGRGSTGELFF. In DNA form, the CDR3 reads TGCGCCAGCGTTGGGCGGGGGAGCACCGGGGAGCTGTTTTTT.

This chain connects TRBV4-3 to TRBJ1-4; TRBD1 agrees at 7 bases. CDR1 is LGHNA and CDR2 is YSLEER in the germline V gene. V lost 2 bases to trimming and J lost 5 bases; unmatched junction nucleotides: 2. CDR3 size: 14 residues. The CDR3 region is CASSQPGQNEKLFF. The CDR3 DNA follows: TGCGCCAGCAGCCAACCGGGACAGAATGAAAAACTGTTTTTT.

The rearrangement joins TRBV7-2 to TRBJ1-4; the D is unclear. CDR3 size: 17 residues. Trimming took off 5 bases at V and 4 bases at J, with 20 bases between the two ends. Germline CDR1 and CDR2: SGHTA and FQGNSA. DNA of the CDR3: TGTGCCAGCAGCCCGGCCAGCGGGAGGCAGCATAATGAAAAACTGTTTTTT. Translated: CASSPASGRQHNEKLFF.

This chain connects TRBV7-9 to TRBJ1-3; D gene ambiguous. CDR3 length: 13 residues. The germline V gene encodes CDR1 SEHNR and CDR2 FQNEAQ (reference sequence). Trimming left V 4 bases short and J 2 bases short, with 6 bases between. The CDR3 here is CASSSPAGNTIYF. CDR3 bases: TGTGCCAGCAGCTCTCCGGCTGGAAACACCATATATTTT.

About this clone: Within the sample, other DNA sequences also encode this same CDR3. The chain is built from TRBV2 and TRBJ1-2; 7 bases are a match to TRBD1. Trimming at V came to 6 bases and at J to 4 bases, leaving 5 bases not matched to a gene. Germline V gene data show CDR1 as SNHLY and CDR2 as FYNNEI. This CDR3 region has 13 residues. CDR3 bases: TGTGCCAGCAGCCAAGACAGGGCCTATGGCTACACCTTC. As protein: CASSQDRAYGYTF. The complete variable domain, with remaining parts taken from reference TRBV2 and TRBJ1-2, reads EPEVTQTPSHQVTQMGQEVILRCVPISNHLYFYWYRQILGQKVEFLVSFYNNEISEKSEIFDDQFSVERPDGSNFTLKIRSTKLEDSAMYFCASSQDRAYGYTFGSGTRLTVV.

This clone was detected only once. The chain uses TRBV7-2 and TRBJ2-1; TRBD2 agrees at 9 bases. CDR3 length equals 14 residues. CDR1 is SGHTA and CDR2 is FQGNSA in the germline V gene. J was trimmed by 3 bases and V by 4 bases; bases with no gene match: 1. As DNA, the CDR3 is TGTGCCAGCAGCTCTAGCGGGGTCTACAATGAGCAGTTCTTC. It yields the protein CASSSSGVYNEQFF. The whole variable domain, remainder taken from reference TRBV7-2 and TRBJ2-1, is GAGVSQSPSNKVTEKGKDVELRCDPISGHTALYWYRQSLGQGLEFLIYFQGNSAPDKSGLPSDRFSAERTGGSVSTLTIQRTQQEDSAVYLCASSSSGVYNEQFFGPGTRLTVL.

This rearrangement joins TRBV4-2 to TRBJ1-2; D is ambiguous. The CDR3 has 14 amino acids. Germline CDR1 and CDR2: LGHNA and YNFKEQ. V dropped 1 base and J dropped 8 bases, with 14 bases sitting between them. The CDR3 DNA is TGTGCCAGCAGCCAAGTCAGCGAGTTTGGCGGCTACACCTTC. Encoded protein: CASSQVSEFGGYTF.

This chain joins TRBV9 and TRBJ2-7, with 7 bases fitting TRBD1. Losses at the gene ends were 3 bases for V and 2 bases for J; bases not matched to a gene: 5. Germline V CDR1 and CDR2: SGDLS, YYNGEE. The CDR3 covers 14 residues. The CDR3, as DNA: TGTGCCAGCAGCGCTTGGGACAGACCCTACGAGCAGTACTTC. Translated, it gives CASSAWDRPYEQYF.

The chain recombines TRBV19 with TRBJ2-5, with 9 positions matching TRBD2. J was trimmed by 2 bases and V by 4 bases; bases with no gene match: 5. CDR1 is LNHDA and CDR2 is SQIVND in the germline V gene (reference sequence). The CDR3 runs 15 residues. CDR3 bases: TGTGCCAGTAGTACTGGAGCGGGGGGTCAAGAGACCCAGTACTTC. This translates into CASSTGAGGQETQYF.

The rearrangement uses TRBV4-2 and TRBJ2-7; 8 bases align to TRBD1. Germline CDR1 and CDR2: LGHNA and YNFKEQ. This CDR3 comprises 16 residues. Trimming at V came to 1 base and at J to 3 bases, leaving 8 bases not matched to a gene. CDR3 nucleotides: TGTGCCAGCAGCCAAGTCCAGGGGGCGGGCATCTACGAGCAGTACTTC. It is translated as CASSQVQGAGIYEQYF.

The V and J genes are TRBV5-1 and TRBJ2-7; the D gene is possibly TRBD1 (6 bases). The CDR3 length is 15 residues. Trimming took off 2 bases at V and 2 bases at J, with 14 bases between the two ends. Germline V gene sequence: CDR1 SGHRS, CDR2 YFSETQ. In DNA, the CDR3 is TGCGCCAGCAGCTTTCTTACAGGGCTAACCTACGAGCAGTACTTC. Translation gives CASSFLTGLTYEQYF.

DNA of the CDR3: TGTGCCAGCAGCCCCGGAGAAACGCGTAACTATGGCTACACCTTC. As protein: CASSPGETRNYGYTF. The chain links TRBV7-8 to TRBJ1-2; D is ambiguous. The V and J ends lost 5 bases and 1 base respectively, with 14 bases between them. The CDR3 has 15 residues. CDR1 is SGHVS, CDR2 FQNEAQ, per germline. The full variable domain, completed using reference TRBV7-8 and TRBJ1-2, is GAGVSQSPRYKVAKRGQDVALRCDPISGHVSLFWYQQALGQGPEFLTYFQNEAQLDKSGLPSDRFFAERPEGSVSTLKIQRTQQEDSAVYLCASSPGETRNYGYTFGSGTRLTVV.

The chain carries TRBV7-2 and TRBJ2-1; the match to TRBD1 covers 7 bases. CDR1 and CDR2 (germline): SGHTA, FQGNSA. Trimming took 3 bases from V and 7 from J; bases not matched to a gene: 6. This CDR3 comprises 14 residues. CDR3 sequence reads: CASSFNRGVNEQFF. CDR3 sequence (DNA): TGTGCCAGCAGCTTCAACAGGGGAGTAAATGAGCAGTTCTTC.

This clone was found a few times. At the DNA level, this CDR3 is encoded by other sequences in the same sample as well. For the CDR3, the DNA is TGTGCCAGCAGCCTTGGGGCCCTCAATGAAAAACTGTTTTTT. This gives the protein CASSLGALNEKLFF. The chain links TRBV7-8 to TRBJ1-4; D might be TRBD1 (5 bases). V was cut by 5 bases and J by 5 bases, with 12 bases left in between. CDR1 and CDR2 (germline): SGHVS, FQNEAQ. The length of the CDR3 is 14 residues.

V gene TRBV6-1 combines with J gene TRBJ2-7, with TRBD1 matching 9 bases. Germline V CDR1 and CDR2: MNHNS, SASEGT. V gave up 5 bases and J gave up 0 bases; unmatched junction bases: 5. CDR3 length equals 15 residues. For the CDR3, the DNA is TGTGCCAGCAGTTTCGGACAGGGGCGCTCCTACGAGCAGTACTTC. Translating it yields CASSFGQGRSYEQYF.

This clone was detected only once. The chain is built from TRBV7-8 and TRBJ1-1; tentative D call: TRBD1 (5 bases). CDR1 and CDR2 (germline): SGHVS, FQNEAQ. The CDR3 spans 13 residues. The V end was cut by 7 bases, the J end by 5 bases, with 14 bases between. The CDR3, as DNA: TGTGCCAGCACCACCGCGGGGGGGACTGAAGCTTTCTTT. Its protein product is CASTTAGGTEAFF.

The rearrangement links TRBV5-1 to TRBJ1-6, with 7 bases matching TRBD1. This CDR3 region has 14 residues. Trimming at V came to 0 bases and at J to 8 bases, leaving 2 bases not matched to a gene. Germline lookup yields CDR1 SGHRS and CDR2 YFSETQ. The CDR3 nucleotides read TGCGCCAGCAGCTTGGGGGACAGCTATTCACCCCTCCACTTT. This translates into CASSLGDSYSPLHF.

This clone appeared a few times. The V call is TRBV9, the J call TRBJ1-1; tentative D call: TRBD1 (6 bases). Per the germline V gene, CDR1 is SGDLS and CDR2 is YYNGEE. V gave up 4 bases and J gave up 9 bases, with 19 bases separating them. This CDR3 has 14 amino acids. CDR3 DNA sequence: TGTGCCAGCAGCCCCGGGGACACTACTAGGCAAGCTTTCTTT. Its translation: CASSPGDTTRQAFF.

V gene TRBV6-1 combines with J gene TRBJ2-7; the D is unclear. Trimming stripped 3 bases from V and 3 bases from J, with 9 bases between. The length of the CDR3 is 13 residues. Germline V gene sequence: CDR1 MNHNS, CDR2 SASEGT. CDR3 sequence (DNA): TGTGCCAGCAGTGACTCCAGTCACTACGAGCAGTACTTC. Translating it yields CASSDSSHYEQYF.